This T cell receptor (beta chain) was documented in a study of blood T cell repertoires in COVID-19. Study-level background: Samples representing acute and convalescent COVID-19 were sourced from the United States, Italy and Spain.

The assay was immunoSEQ multiplex PCR, and TCRdb's table has in-frame clones only and misses some. The sample comprises roughly 100,000 clones, 91% of which are singletons, and 15% to 20% rests with the top ten. V lost 4 bases to trimming and J lost 1 base, with 17 bases between them. Per germline, CDR1 LNHDA and CDR2 SQIVND (reference sequence). This CDR3 contains 17 residues. The table lists this clone with a count of one. This clonotype originated in a man aged 50-60 years with acute or convalescent COVID-19. Sequencing was performed on peripheral blood. The V call is TRBV19, the J call TRBJ1-3; the D is unclear. Here the CDR3 DNA reads TGTGCCAGTAGTACATCCACCTTCCGGGGATCTGGAAACACCATATATTTT. The encoded protein is CASSTSTFRGSGNTIYF.